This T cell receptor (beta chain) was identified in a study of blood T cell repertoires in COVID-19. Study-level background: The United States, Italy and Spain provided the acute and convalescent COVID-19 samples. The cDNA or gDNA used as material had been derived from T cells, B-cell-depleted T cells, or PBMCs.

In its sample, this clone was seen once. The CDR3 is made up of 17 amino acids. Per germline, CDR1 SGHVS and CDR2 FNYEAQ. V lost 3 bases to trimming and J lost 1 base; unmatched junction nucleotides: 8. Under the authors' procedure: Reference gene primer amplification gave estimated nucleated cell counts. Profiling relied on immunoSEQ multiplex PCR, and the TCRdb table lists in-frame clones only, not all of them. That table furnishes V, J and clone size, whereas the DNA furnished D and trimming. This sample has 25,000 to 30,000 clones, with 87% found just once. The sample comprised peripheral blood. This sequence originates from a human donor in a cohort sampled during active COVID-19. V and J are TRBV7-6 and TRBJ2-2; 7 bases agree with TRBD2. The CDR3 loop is CASSLPLSGVNTGELFF. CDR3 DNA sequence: TGTGCCAGCAGCTTGCCCCTGAGCGGGGTGAACACCGGGGAGCTGTTTTTT.